A selection of T cell receptor beta chains follows, all from one sample in a study of vaccination effects on CD4 cells after COVID-19. Their antigens are not known. Measured with immunoSEQ multiplex PCR; TCRdb has only the in-frame clones, and not every one. The sample holds roughly 30,000 clones, about 72% seen once. Sequencing was performed on CD4+ T cells from PBMCs cultured with a peptide pool, taken before COVID-19 vaccination. These receptors originate from a human donor who had a prior SARS-CoV-2 infection. CDR3s include the opening cysteine and the closing phenylalanine or tryptophan. The order of the fields is clone size, J gene, V gene, CDR3 protein. The size entry is marked missing in some rows and otherwise reads once, few, many or a size class.

size: -
J: TRBJ2-7
V: TRBV5-6
CDR3: CAKRSGGNGDEQYF

size: -
J: TRBJ2-3
V: TRBV6-2/TRBV6-3
CDR3: CASSYGGVRPGADTQYF

size: -
J: TRBJ1-5
V: TRBV2
CDR3: CASSEGTRGTNQPQHF

size: -
J: TRBJ2-7
V: TRBV3-1/TRBV3-2
CDR3: CASSPSLTSGGLNEQYF

size: -
J: TRBJ2-3
V: TRBV18
CDR3: CASSPPSLSSTDTQYF

size: -
J: TRBJ2-5
V: TRBV7-2
CDR3: CASSLVAAAETQYF

size: -
J: TRBJ2-1
V: TRBV18
CDR3: CASSPPGQGSSYNEQFF

size: few
J: TRBJ1-1
V: TRBV5-6
CDR3: CASSLARRGRLTEAFF

size: -
J: TRBJ1-1
V: TRBV9
CDR3: CASSPHSLGDTEAFF

size: -
J: TRBJ2-3
V: TRBV15
CDR3: CATSRAQRGDTQYF

size: -
J: TRBJ2-3
V: TRBV6-5
CDR3: CASRGIQLGTDTQYF

size: few
J: TRBJ1-5
V: TRBV6-5
CDR3: CASSYERTGQPQHF

size: -
J: TRBJ2-1
V: TRBV6-5
CDR3: CASSRTDYNEQFF

size: -
J: TRBJ2-7
V: TRBV7-2
CDR3: CASSLSATYEQYF

size: medium-sized
J: TRBJ2-5
V: TRBV4-2
CDR3: CASSQGTAKETQYF

size: once
J: TRBJ1-4
V: TRBV15
CDR3: CATSYRALNEKLFF

size: -
J: TRBJ2-5
V: TRBV15
CDR3: CATSRGGRVPETQYF

size: -
J: TRBJ1-1
V: TRBV6-1
CDR3: CASSDGQGQRGEAFF

size: -
J: TRBJ2-1
V: TRBV5-1
CDR3: CASSLGSWGGSHFDEQFF

size: few
J: TRBJ2-7
V: TRBV9
CDR3: CASSVGLAGHEQYF

size: -
J: TRBJ1-1
V: TRBV16
CDR3: CASSRRQNTEAFF

size: -
J: TRBJ1-2
V: TRBV13
CDR3: CASSFRGGADYGYTF

size: many
J: TRBJ1-6
V: TRBV2
CDR3: CASSVGGGNNSPLHF

size: -
J: TRBJ2-2
V: TRBV6-6
CDR3: CASSWIPANTGELFF

size: few
J: TRBJ1-5
V: TRBV4-2
CDR3: CASSQELVGWPQHF

size: few
J: TRBJ1-5
V: TRBV6-1
CDR3: CASSEKGTGNQPQHF

size: -
J: TRBJ1-2
V: TRBV5-6
CDR3: CASSQGPNYGYTF

size: -
J: TRBJ1-1
V: TRBV5-6
CDR3: CASSLRQFQAEAFF

size: few
J: TRBJ1-6
V: TRBV2
CDR3: CASSTGRNNSPLHF

size: -
J: TRBJ1-2
V: TRBV4-3
CDR3: CASSQELREAYGYTF

size: -
J: TRBJ2-7
V: TRBV7-6
CDR3: CASSLDQGSTYEQYF

size: -
J: TRBJ2-7
V: TRBV6-5
CDR3: CASSNAGGGYEQYF

size: few
J: TRBJ2-3
V: TRBV29-1
CDR3: CSGDSGGTDTQYF

size: -
J: TRBJ2-1
V: TRBV4-3
CDR3: CASSLRDYDEQFF

size: few
J: TRBJ1-3
V: TRBV15
CDR3: CATSRDLTDSSTIYF

size: -
J: TRBJ2-1
V: TRBV18
CDR3: CASSRRDEGEQFF

size: -
J: TRBJ1-4
V: TRBV6-5
CDR3: CASTGTGQEKLFF

size: once
J: TRBJ1-4
V: TRBV12-3/TRBV12-4
CDR3: CASRADSDEKLFF

size: -
J: TRBJ2-7
V: TRBV3-1/TRBV3-2
CDR3: CASSQGSGSYEQYF

size: once
J: TRBJ2-5
V: TRBV5-1
CDR3: CASSLGTGRGETQYF

size: -
J: TRBJ1-5
V: TRBV19
CDR3: CASSISTRYSNQPQHF

size: -
J: TRBJ2-7
V: TRBV5-1
CDR3: CASSLVVGSAREQYF

size: -
J: TRBJ2-5
V: TRBV5-1
CDR3: CASSLQADQETQYF

size: -
J: TRBJ2-2
V: TRBV7-3
CDR3: CASSPQSAGGTGELFF

size: -
J: TRBJ2-7
V: TRBV6-5
CDR3: CASSPTAYEQYF

size: -
J: TRBJ2-1
V: TRBV10-3
CDR3: CAISESLGLALSNEQFF

size: few
J: TRBJ1-5
V: TRBV6-6
CDR3: CASSSKGPGQPQHF

size: few
J: TRBJ1-1
V: TRBV6-6
CDR3: CASEGAKGKFFF

size: -
J: TRBJ2-5
V: TRBV6-5
CDR3: CASSQTSLETQYF